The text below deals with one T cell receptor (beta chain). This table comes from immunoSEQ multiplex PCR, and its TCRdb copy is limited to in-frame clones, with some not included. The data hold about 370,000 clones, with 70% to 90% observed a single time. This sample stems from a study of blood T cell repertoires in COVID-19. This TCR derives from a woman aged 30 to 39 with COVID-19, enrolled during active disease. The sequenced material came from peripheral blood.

CDR3 coding DNA: TGCGCCAGCAGCCAAGGGACAGGGTATCGAAATGAGCAGTTCTTC. Its protein product is CASSQGTGYRNEQFF. V usage is TRBV4-3 and J usage is TRBJ2-1; 8 bases are shared with TRBD1. V was clipped by 1 base and J by 7 bases; unmatched bases: 6. The CDR3 covers 15 residues. Germline V gene lookup returns CDR1 LGHNA and CDR2 YSLEER.